The clone carrying this T cell receptor beta chain has at least ten counts. The antigen remains unidentified. These data originate in a study of identical twins. Study results and caveats: Those out-of-frame alpha sequences shared by twins showed an excess of low generation probability. Donors were not followed over many years; analysis was cross-sectional.

The CDR3 consists of 11 residues. Germline V gene sequence: CDR1 DFQATT, CDR2 SNEGSKA (reference sequence). The V gene lost 3 bases and the J gene lost 3 bases, with 6 bases spanning the gap. From the 5' RACE reads, TCRdb called clonotypes with MiXCR, one entry per CDR3 protein. This table holds over 200,000 distinct CDR3 sequences, 5% to 7% found once. This sample was shared with a second study, whose subject was T cells expressing NK-cell markers. That work states: The study drew TCR beta repertoires from sorted CD3+CD56+NKG2C+, CD3+CD56+NKG2C- and CD3+CD56-NKG2C+ T cells. For six donors, the dominant NKG2C+ clonotypes made up roughly 1.0-7.5% of their CD8+ T cells.

The chain is built from TRBV20-1 and TRBJ2-7; weak D call: TRBD1 (5 bases). The source material was CD8+ T cells sorted from blood. This sequence was found in a woman between 18 and 29 years old in good health. CDR3 residues: CSARDNYEQYF. CDR3 DNA sequence: TGCAGTGCTAGGGACAACTACGAGCAGTACTTC.